The 14 T cell receptor beta chains below were found in one sample sequenced in a study of read filtering for tumor transcriptome and immune sequencing. From 400 to 450 ng of RNA, a library with molecular barcoded alpha/delta and beta/gamma adaptors was made. TCRdb redid the calling of the reads with MiXCR, one entry per CDR3 protein. The sample holds approximately 24,000 distinct CDR3 sequences, about 22% seen once. The specimen sequenced was a population of CD138-negative cells sorted from bone marrow. Every receptor here comes from a donor at least 40 years old with multiple myeloma.

This clonotype occurred many times. The chain carries TRBV3-1 and TRBJ2-5; TRBD2 is a possible D gene (6 bases). The germline CDR1 and CDR2 sequences are LGHDT and YNNKEL (reference sequence). The CDR3 sequence is 15 residues long. With 1 base removed from V and 4 bases from J, the gap between germline ends came to 13 bases. Written as DNA, the CDR3 is TGTGCCAGCAGCCAAGGTACGGCGGGAAGAGAGACCCAGTACTTC. Translated: CASSQGTAGRETQYF.

This clonotype was counted many times. This clone may be a read error of a much larger clone one base away. The V gene is TRBV3-1, the J gene TRBJ2-1, with no clear D. V was trimmed by 1 base and J by 0 bases, leaving 7 bases between them. Germline assignment: CDR1 LGHDT and CDR2 YNNKEL (reference sequence). This CDR3 spans 15 amino acids. The DNA for the CDR3 is TGTGCCAGCAGCCAAGGGGCAGGCTCCTACAATGAGCAGTTCTTC. Its protein is CASSQGAGSYNEQFF.

Ten or more counts support this clonotype. This chain connects TRBV10-2 to TRBJ2-1; D uncertain. V lost 6 bases, J lost 7 bases, and 13 bases lay in between. The CDR3 runs to 13 residues. From germline, CDR1 is WSHSY and CDR2 SAAADI. CDR3 protein: CASSSRPWNEQFF. The DNA of the CDR3 is TGCGCCAGCAGCTCCAGGCCTTGGAATGAGCAGTTCTTC.

The chain links TRBV12-3 or TRBV12-4 to TRBJ1-3; maybe TRBD1 (5 bases). This CDR3 is built from 17 residues. Trimming took 5 bases from V and 2 from J, leaving 19 bases between them. CDR3 nucleotide sequence: TGTGCCAGCAGTCCTCAGTTGGGGGGTTTAGCTGGAAACACCATATATTTT. Translating gives CASSPQLGGLAGNTIYF.

This clonotype was recorded at least ten times. The rearrangement links TRBV19 to TRBJ2-1; no clear D. With 7 bases removed from V and 6 bases from J, the gap between germline ends came to 13 bases. This CDR3 is 13 amino acids long. Germline CDR1 reads LNHDA; CDR2 reads SQIVND (reference sequence). The CDR3 is CASITDLGNEQFF. CDR3 coding DNA: TGTGCCAGTATTACAGACCTGGGCAATGAGCAGTTCTTC.

The chain carries TRBV28 and TRBJ2-2; a possible D gene is TRBD1 (6 bases). CDR3 size: 15 residues. Trimming pared 2 bases from V and 3 bases from J, leaving 10 bases between. The germline V gene encodes CDR1 MDHEN and CDR2 SYDVKM. The CDR3: CASSLDDRHTGELFF. CDR3 DNA: TGTGCCAGCAGTTTAGATGACAGGCACACCGGGGAGCTGTTTTTT. The full variable domain, rest sourced from reference TRBV28 and TRBJ2-2, is DVKVTQSSRYLVKRTGEKVFLECVQDMDHENMFWYRQDPGLGLRLIYFSYDVKMKEKGDIPEGYSVSREKKERFSLILESASTNQTSMYLCASSLDDRHTGELFFGEGSRLTVL.

This clonotype was observed a few times. The chain recombines TRBV2 with TRBJ1-6; D perhaps matches TRBD1 (6 bases). Germline V CDR1 and CDR2: SNHLY, FYNNEI. V gave up 7 bases and J gave up 7 bases, with 17 bases separating them. The CDR3 extends over 15 amino acids. CDR3: CASKEGGAGNSPLHF. CDR3 nucleotide sequence: TGTGCCAGCAAGGAGGGGGGGGCGGGAAATTCACCCCTCCACTTT.

This clonotype was seen repeatedly, ten times or more. In DNA, the CDR3 is TGTGCCAGCAGCTTGAACAGGGTTCAGCCCCAGCATTTT. Amino acids: CASSLNRVQPQHF. This rearrangement joins TRBV7-2 to TRBJ1-5; perhaps TRBD1 as D (6 bases). CDR1 is SGHTA, CDR2 FQGNSA, per germline. The ends were cut back, 3 bases at V and 6 bases at J, with 9 bases in the middle. This CDR3 is 13 amino acids long.

This clonotype appeared a few times. The chain has TRBV20-1 and TRBJ1-5; the match to TRBD1 covers 7 bases. Germline values: CDR1 DFQATT, CDR2 SNEGSKA (reference sequence). Losses at the gene ends were 0 bases for V and 3 bases for J; bases not matched to a gene: 8. CDR3 size: 16 residues. CDR3 in amino acids: CSARERQGFDNQPQHF. In nucleotides, the CDR3 is TGCAGTGCTAGAGAGCGACAGGGATTCGACAATCAGCCCCAGCATTTT.

This clonotype was observed at least ten times. The V and J genes are TRBV10-1 and TRBJ2-3; 12 bases line up with TRBD2. Germline V gene lookup returns CDR1 WNHNN and CDR2 SYGVQD (reference sequence). CDR3 length equals 16 residues. Trimming took 6 bases from V and 2 from J; bases not matched to a gene: 6. This CDR3 is CASRTSGGPNTDTQYF. The DNA of the CDR3 is TGCGCCAGCAGAACTAGCGGGGGGCCCAACACAGATACGCAGTATTTT.

The chain links TRBV6-1 to TRBJ2-5; TRBD1 agrees at 7 bases. Germline V gene data show CDR1 as MNHNS and CDR2 as SASEGT. The length of the CDR3 is 14 residues. With 5 bases clipped from V and 5 bases from J, the junction kept 8 bases outside the gene matches. The CDR3 here is CASSLVGTEETQYF. CDR3 nucleotide sequence: TGTGCCAGCAGTTTAGTCGGGACAGAGGAGACCCAGTACTTC.

This chain connects TRBV7-2 to TRBJ2-7; D possibly matches TRBD1 or TRBD2 (6 bases each). The CDR3 totals 15 residues. Per germline, CDR1 SGHTA and CDR2 FQGNSA. V lost 0 bases, J lost 2 bases, and 11 bases lay in between. The CDR3 loop is CASSLAGGSTYEQYF. The CDR3 DNA is TGTGCCAGCAGCTTAGCGGGGGGCAGTACCTACGAGCAGTACTTC.

This clonotype was seen ten or more times. The chain combines TRBV7-3 with TRBJ2-3; D remains unclear. The length of the CDR3 is 13 residues. Germline lookup yields CDR1 SGHTA and CDR2 FQGTGA. The V end lost 1 base, the J end lost 6 bases, and 8 bases lay between the germline ends. The CDR3 DNA reads as TGTGCCAGCAGCTTAAATAAGGCTGATACGCAGTATTTT. This codes for CASSLNKADTQYF. Filled out from reference TRBV7-3 and TRBJ2-3, the complete variable domain reads GAGVSQTPSNKVTEKGKYVELRCDPISGHTALYWYRQSLGQGPEFLIYFQGTGAADDSGLPNDRFFAVRPEGSVSTLKIQRTERGDSAVYLCASSLNKADTQYFGPGTRLTVL.

This clonotype was recorded many times. This chain connects TRBV20-1 to TRBJ2-5; the match to TRBD2 covers 8 bases. Trimming removed 6 bases from V and 5 bases from J; junction bases left unmatched: 8. The CDR3 length is 13 residues. Germline V gene sequence: CDR1 DFQATT, CDR2 SNEGSKA (reference sequence). CDR3 sequence (DNA): TGCAGTGCGGCGCGGGGGGCATATGAGACCCAGTACTTC. This encodes CSAARGAYETQYF.